This TCR beta chain was recovered during a study of T-cell memory formation after mild COVID-19. The CDR3 contains 12 residues. Germline assignment: CDR1 DFQATT and CDR2 SNEGSKA (reference sequence). V was pared by 6 bases and J by 7 bases, with 7 bases of the junction left unmatched. TCRdb ran MiXCR on the 5' RACE reads and lists one entry per CDR3 protein. Among 110,000 or so distinct CDR3 sequences, about a fifth were seen once, and the ten largest hold about 38%. The sample consisted of PBMCs or a T cell subset sorted from them (not recorded which). The rearrangement uses TRBV20-1 and TRBJ2-7; TRBD1 matches 9 bases. The TCR was taken from a man younger than 35 who had mild COVID-19 (a few samples of this study predate the infection). Cell type and time point are not known. The CDR3 reads CSAVQGAGEQYF. The CDR3 DNA reads as TGCAGTGCCGTACAGGGGGCAGGGGAGCAGTACTTC.